This TCR beta chain originates from a study of T cell responses to AZD1222 COVID-19 vaccine. Study-wide results and caveats: There were repertoire samples only from the period after the peak T cell response. Mapped onto spike, vaccine-associated CD4 TCRs spanned it and were dominant at 160-218 and 743-854. Donors in the cohort were predominantly white British and more often female, and clonal diversity was possibly underestimated. Among those given AZD1222, only 6 or 7 were seropositive at baseline.

TCRdb keeps only in-frame clones here, not all; method: immunoSEQ multiplex PCR. The data hold 150,000 to 200,000 clones, with just over 90% observed a single time. Germline values: CDR1 SGHKS, CDR2 YYEKEE (reference sequence). CDR3 length: 15 amino acids. The trim removed 2 bases at V and 2 bases at J, leaving 4 bases unmatched. A note on this clone: Its specificity is not known.

The chain has TRBV5-5 and TRBJ1-2; TRBD1 agrees at 9 bases. This sequence originates from an adult who received the MenACWY meningococcal vaccine as a control. Here the sequenced sample was peripheral blood, taken 28 days after the second dose of the MenACWY control vaccine. CDR3 region: CASSFGQGMNYGYTF. The CDR3 DNA sequence: TGTGCCAGCAGCTTCGGACAGGGGATGAACTATGGCTACACCTTC.